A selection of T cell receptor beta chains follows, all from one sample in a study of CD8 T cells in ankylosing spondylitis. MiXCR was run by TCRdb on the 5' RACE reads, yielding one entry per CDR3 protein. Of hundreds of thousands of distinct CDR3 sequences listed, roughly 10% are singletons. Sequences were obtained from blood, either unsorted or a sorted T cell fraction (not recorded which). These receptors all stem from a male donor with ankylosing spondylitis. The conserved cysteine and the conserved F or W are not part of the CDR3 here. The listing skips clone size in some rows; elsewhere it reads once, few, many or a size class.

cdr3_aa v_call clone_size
SASIRGRGNQPQH TRBV20-1 few
ASSEIEGAQH TRBV2 -
ASSSIDGRRGEQQF TRBV5-1 few
ASSQRDSGEKLF TRBV4-3 once
SARVGSAPDTQY TRBV20-1 many
ASSSDRVGRNTIY TRBV27 -
ASSYPPAGKETQY TRBV6-2/TRBV6-3 few
ASSLSPGGTDTQY TRBV27 few
SATPWTGYGYT TRBV20-1 -
SASKGSGTGELF TRBV20-1 many
ASSHDSNFPYNEQF TRBV6-1 -
ASSLILLQGFGTEAF TRBV5-1 few
ASSYQGKLF TRBV6-5 -
ASSPNLGNQPQH TRBV18 few
ASSQTGTGGTNTQY TRBV5-1 few
ASSWTGTGDSPLH TRBV12-3/TRBV12-4 few
ASGKNAQGATQY TRBV6-1 -
ASSLEAGGYEQY TRBV12-3/TRBV12-4 few
ASSLVQGARIYGYT TRBV7-2 -
ASQEQSQETQY TRBV5-4 few
SAGSLAKNIQY TRBV20-1 -
ASSDDEFSGSEAF TRBV25-1 many
ASSLVDSQNEQF TRBV5-5 -
ASSYDAGKGATEAF TRBV6-5 -